The 25 T cell receptor beta chains listed next were all sequenced from one sample in a study of shared clonotypes between healthy human individuals. Clones were sequenced by immunoSEQ multiplex PCR, and TCRdb holds only the in-frame ones, with some missing. The sample records about 2,200,000 clones, just over 90% being singletons. In the naive CD8 group, cells lacked CD45RO and were positively selected for CCR7, so terminally differentiated effector memory CD45RA+ cells were left out. The material sequenced was naive CD8+ T cells from PBMCs. The receptors shown here come from a man younger than 35 in good health. Some clones in this sample may be carry-over from other donors' samples.

V is TRBV7-9 and J is TRBJ2-1, with 10 bases fitting TRBD2. The germline CDR1 and CDR2 sequences are SEHNR and FQNEAQ (reference sequence). The CDR3 contains 15 residues. Trimming at V came to 6 bases and at J to 1 base, leaving 3 bases not matched to a gene. The CDR3, as DNA: TGTGCCAGCAGACCTAGCGGGAGATCCTACAATGAGCAGTTCTTC. Translated, it gives CASRPSGRSYNEQFF.

The chain couples TRBV6-1 to TRBJ2-3, with D unclear. CDR1 and CDR2 from the germline V gene are MNHNS and SASEGT. V was clipped by 3 bases and J by 2 bases, with 3 bases between them. The CDR3 length is 12 residues. CDR3 amino acids: CASSDPTDTQYF. The CDR3 bases are TGTGCCAGCAGTGACCCCACAGATACGCAGTATTTT.

CDR3 sequence reads: CASSLGRGPLYEQYF. CDR3 nucleotide sequence: TGCGCCAGCAGCTTGGGTCGGGGACCGCTCTACGAGCAGTACTTC. The chain is built from TRBV5-1 and TRBJ2-7, with D perhaps being TRBD1 or TRBD2 (5 bases each). Germline CDR1 reads SGHRS; CDR2 reads YFSETQ. V shed 0 bases and J shed 3 bases, with 13 bases lying between them. The CDR3 is 15 residues long.

The V call is TRBV6-1, the J call TRBJ2-7; possible D gene TRBD1, 6 bases. Germline V gene lookup returns CDR1 MNHNS and CDR2 SASEGT. This CDR3 comprises 12 residues. Trimming removed 8 bases from V and 1 base from J, with 9 bases in between. The CDR3 is CASGTPSYEQYF. CDR3 nucleotides: TGTGCCAGCGGGACACCTTCCTACGAGCAGTACTTC.

V is TRBV28 and J is TRBJ2-7; maybe TRBD2 (7 bases). This CDR3 comprises 18 residues. Germline V lookup: CDR1 MDHEN, CDR2 SYDVKM. The germline V and J ends were trimmed by 4 bases and 2 bases, with 24 bases remaining between them. In DNA, the CDR3 is TGTGCCAGCAGTTCTTATAAGGGTTTGGGGGGGGCTACCTACGAGCAGTACTTC. Translated: CASSSYKGLGGATYEQYF.

This clone was seen a single time. The chain combines TRBV28 with TRBJ1-5; D gene unclear. Between the trimmed V and J ends, which lost 5 bases and 3 bases, there was a span of 14 bases. Germline V gene data show CDR1 as MDHEN and CDR2 as SYDVKM. There are 15 residues in the CDR3. The CDR3: CASSGSPDNNQPQHF. Written as DNA, the CDR3 is TGTGCCAGCAGTGGGTCCCCAGATAACAATCAGCCCCAGCATTTT.

The chain links TRBV7-9 to TRBJ1-3; 7 nucleotides line up with TRBD1. The CDR3 covers 14 residues. With V trimmed by 2 bases and J by 8 bases, 6 bases remained unmatched. Germline V gene sequence: CDR1 SEHNR, CDR2 FQNEAQ (reference sequence). CDR3 loop: CASSLSTGTDTIYF. CDR3 sequence (DNA): TGTGCCAGCAGCTTATCGACAGGGACGGACACCATATATTTT.

The rearrangement links TRBV30 to TRBJ2-7; D is perhaps TRBD1 or TRBD2 (6 bases each). Trimming pared 6 bases from V and 1 base from J, leaving 10 bases between. CDR3 length: 12 amino acids. The germline gives CDR1 GTSNPN, CDR2 SVGIG (reference sequence). CDR3 nucleotide sequence: TGTGCCTGCGGGGGCAAATCCTACGAGCAGTACTTC. It yields the protein CACGGKSYEQYF.

V usage is TRBV27 and J usage is TRBJ2-1; D gene uncertain. The CDR3 runs to 13 residues. Per the germline V gene, CDR1 is MNHEY and CDR2 is SMNVEV (reference sequence). The V and J ends lost 5 bases and 3 bases respectively, with 8 bases between them. The CDR3 region has the DNA TGTGCCAGCAGTCCCGTGATCTACAATGAGCAGTTCTTC. The encoded protein is CASSPVIYNEQFF.

This sequence joins TRBV19 and TRBJ2-5; D gene uncertain. The length of the CDR3 is 13 residues. V was shortened by 4 bases and J by 4 bases, with 10 bases between the two germline ends. Germline assignment: CDR1 LNHDA and CDR2 SQIVND (reference sequence). CDR3 coding DNA: TGTGCCAGTAGTACAGACATGGGAGAGACCCAGTACTTC. Its translation: CASSTDMGETQYF. Combining the CDR3 with reference TRBV19 and TRBJ2-5 gives the whole variable domain DGGITQSPKYLFRKEGQNVTLSCEQNLNHDAMYWYRQDPGQGLRLIYYSQIVNDFQKGDIAEGYSVSREKKESFPLTVTSAQKNPTAFYLCASSTDMGETQYFGPGTRLLVL.

J is TRBJ2-5 and V is TRBV27; no clear D. Trimming cost V 6 bases and J 4 bases, with 12 bases left between them. The CDR3 extends over 13 amino acids. Germline assignment: CDR1 MNHEY and CDR2 SMNVEV (reference sequence). The DNA of the CDR3 is TGTGCCAGCAGGGCGGCCATACGAGAGACCCAGTACTTC. Translation: CASRAAIRETQYF.

V usage is TRBV4-2 and J usage is TRBJ1-2; a weak D match, TRBD1 (5 bases). Germline V gene data show CDR1 as LGHNA and CDR2 as YNFKEQ. V lost 2 bases, J lost 7 bases, and 11 bases lay in between. The CDR3 has 13 amino acids. In DNA, the CDR3 is TGTGCCAGCAGCCAAAGCGGGGGGGGTGGCTACACCTTC. Its protein is CASSQSGGGGYTF.

The chain joins TRBV7-6 to TRBJ1-2; the D is unclear. V dropped 5 bases and J dropped 4 bases, with 14 bases sitting between them. The CDR3 length is 14 residues. CDR1 is SGHVS and CDR2 is FNYEAQ in the germline V gene. CDR3 in amino acids: CASSPQGGIYGYTF. CDR3 DNA sequence: TGTGCCAGCAGCCCCCAAGGAGGGATCTATGGCTACACCTTC.

This clone was found a few times. This chain connects TRBV7-2 to TRBJ1-1; unclear D gene. Trimming removed 5 bases from V and 2 bases from J, with 15 bases in between. This CDR3 spans 15 amino acids. Germline V gives CDR1 SGHTA, CDR2 FQGNSA. CDR3 amino acids: CASSPWAGGNTEAFF. The CDR3 region has the DNA TGTGCCAGCAGCCCATGGGCGGGAGGAAACACTGAAGCTTTCTTT.

In its sample, this clone was seen once. The rearrangement links TRBV9 to TRBJ2-4; D gene ambiguous. Looked up from germline, CDR1 is SGDLS and CDR2 is YYNGEE. Trimming shortened V by 8 bases and J by 1 base, and 10 bases separated the two germline ends. The CDR3 has 13 residues. Here the CDR3 DNA reads TGTGCCAGTTCAGGAGAGGCCAAAAACATTCAGTACTTC. It yields the protein CASSGEAKNIQYF.

The chain recombines TRBV15 with TRBJ1-4; 7 nucleotides agree with TRBD1. The junction had 2 bases not matched to a gene; V was cut back by 5 bases and J by 8 bases. The germline V gene encodes CDR1 LNHNV and CDR2 YYDKDF (reference sequence). This CDR3 region has 12 residues. CDR3 sequence reads: CATSLTGEKLFF. In nucleotides, the CDR3 is TGTGCCACCAGCTTGACAGGGGAAAAACTGTTTTTT.

V usage is TRBV15 and J usage is TRBJ1-1; D ambiguous. CDR1 and CDR2 (germline): LNHNV, YYDKDF (reference sequence). This CDR3 comprises 15 residues. V was clipped by 5 bases and J by 0 bases, with 13 bases between them. The CDR3 region has the DNA TGTGCCACCAGCGTTCCCAAGCTTGTGAACACTGAAGCTTTCTTT. Residues: CATSVPKLVNTEAFF.

This clone has just one count. V and J are TRBV6-6 and TRBJ2-1, with D hard to call. Looked up from germline, CDR1 is MNHNY and CDR2 is SVGAGI (reference sequence). V was shortened by 0 bases and J by 8 bases, with 5 bases between the two germline ends. The CDR3 contains 12 residues. CDR3 DNA sequence: TGTGCCAGCAGTTACTCGACCCATGAGCAGTTCTTC. This encodes CASSYSTHEQFF.

This chain connects TRBV6-5 to TRBJ1-5; 7 bases are a match to TRBD1. V trimming: 5 bases; J trimming: 6 bases; junction bases outside the gene matches: 7. This CDR3 spans 14 amino acids. CDR1 and CDR2 from the germline V gene are MNHEY and SVGAGI. The CDR3 DNA sequence: TGTGCCAGCAGTCCAGGGGGAGGCAGTCAGCCCCAGCATTTT. Protein: CASSPGGGSQPQHF.

This chain links TRBV19 with TRBJ2-7; TRBD1 matches 8 bases. After removal of 5 bases from V and 6 bases from J, the junction contained 15 bases not matched to a gene. Germline CDR1 LNHDA, CDR2 SQIVND (reference sequence). The length of the CDR3 is 16 residues. The CDR3 spells CASSGGQDGGFCEQYF. Here the CDR3 DNA reads TGTGCCAGTAGTGGGGGACAGGATGGAGGCTTTTGCGAGCAGTACTTC.

The chain joins TRBV7-6 to TRBJ2-1, with 7 bases matching TRBD2. Germline V gene sequence: CDR1 SGHVS, CDR2 FNYEAQ. The CDR3 spans 16 residues. Trimming removed 3 bases from V and 0 bases from J; junction bases left unmatched: 5. This chain's CDR3 is CASSLWEGSSYNEQFF. CDR3 in DNA: TGTGCCAGCAGCTTGTGGGAGGGGAGCTCCTACAATGAGCAGTTCTTC. The full variable domain, its missing parts supplied by reference TRBV7-6 and TRBJ2-1, is GAGVSQSPRYKVTKRGQDVALRCDPISGHVSLYWYRQALGQGPEFLTYFNYEAQQDKSGLPNDRFSAERPEGSISTLTIQRTEQRDSAMYRCASSLWEGSSYNEQFFGPGTRLTVL.

The chain joins TRBV7-9 to TRBJ1-5; 7 nucleotides agree with TRBD1. Trimming took 1 base from V and 2 from J; bases not matched to a gene: 8. The CDR3 loop spans 17 amino acids. The germline gives CDR1 SEHNR, CDR2 FQNEAQ (reference sequence). CDR3 sequence (DNA): TGTGCCAGCAGCTTAGAGGACAGGATGGGGGGCAATCAGCCCCAGCATTTT. It codes for CASSLEDRMGGNQPQHF.

The chain is built from TRBV5-5 and TRBJ1-5; D might be TRBD1 (6 bases). The germline gives CDR1 SGHKS, CDR2 YYEKEE (reference sequence). The CDR3 contains 18 residues. The V gene lost 3 bases and the J gene lost 0 bases, with 19 bases spanning the gap. The CDR3 DNA sequence: TGTGCCAGCAGCTATAAAGCCCTTAGGACAGATAGCAATCAGCCCCAGCATTTT. Amino acids: CASSYKALRTDSNQPQHF.

The chain uses TRBV4-1 and TRBJ1-1, with a tentative D call TRBD1 (6 bases). CDR1 MGHRA and CDR2 YSYEKL come from the germline V gene. Between the trimmed V and J ends, which lost 0 bases and 4 bases, there was a span of 12 bases. The CDR3 runs to 15 residues. CDR3 in amino acids: CASSQDAVGGTEAFF. For the CDR3, the DNA is TGCGCCAGCAGCCAAGATGCGGTAGGGGGCACTGAAGCTTTCTTT.

The J gene is TRBJ2-5, the V gene TRBV19; D is uncertain. Germline V CDR1 and CDR2: LNHDA, SQIVND (reference sequence). Trimming took off 2 bases at V and 2 bases at J, with 12 bases between the two ends. The CDR3 sequence is 15 residues long. The CDR3 protein is CASSIRLSSQETQYF. The CDR3 DNA follows: TGTGCCAGTAGTATACGGTTGTCGTCTCAAGAGACCCAGTACTTC.